This entry features one TCR beta chain sequence. As originally analysed: Nucleated cell number was recorded as an estimate derived from reference gene primer amplification. Measured with immunoSEQ multiplex PCR; TCRdb has only the in-frame clones, and not every one. The V and J calls and clone size come from that table; D and trimming were worked out from the DNA. The sample includes 140,000 or so clones, approximately 80% of them seen just once. V gave up 5 bases and J gave up 9 bases, with 5 bases separating them. This CDR3 region has 10 residues. In germline, CDR1 is MDHEN, CDR2 SYDVKM. The sample belongs to a study of blood T cell repertoires in COVID-19. Study-wide background: Samples taken during acute and convalescent COVID-19 were collected in the United States, Italy and Spain. T cells, B-cell-depleted T cells, or PBMCs provided the cDNA or gDNA that served as material.

The rearrangement links TRBV28 to TRBJ2-1; D unclear. The origin of this receptor is a woman aged 50 to 65 with acute or convalescent COVID-19. Source material: peripheral blood. For the CDR3, the DNA is TGTGCCAGCAGTAGCGCTGAGCAGTTCTTC. It is translated as CASSSAEQFF. Based on the CDR3 plus reference TRBV28 and TRBJ2-1, the full variable domain is DVKVTQSSRYLVKRTGEKVFLECVQDMDHENMFWYRQDPGLGLRLIYFSYDVKMKEKGDIPEGYSVSREKKERFSLILESASTNQTSMYLCASSSAEQFFGPGTRLTVL.